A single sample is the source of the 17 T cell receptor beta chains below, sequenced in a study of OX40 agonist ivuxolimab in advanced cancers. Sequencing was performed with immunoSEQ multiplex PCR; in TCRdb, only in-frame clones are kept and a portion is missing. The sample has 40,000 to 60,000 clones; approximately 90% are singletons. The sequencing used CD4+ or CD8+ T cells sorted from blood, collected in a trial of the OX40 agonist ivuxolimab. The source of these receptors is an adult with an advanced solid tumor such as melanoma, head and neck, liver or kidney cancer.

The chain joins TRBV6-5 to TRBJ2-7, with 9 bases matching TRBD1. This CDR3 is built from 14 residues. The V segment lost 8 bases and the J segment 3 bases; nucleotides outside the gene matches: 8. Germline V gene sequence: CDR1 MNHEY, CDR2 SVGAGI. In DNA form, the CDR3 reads TGTGCCAGCGGGGTAGGACAGGGGTTCTACGAGCAGTACTTC. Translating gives CASGVGQGFYEQYF.

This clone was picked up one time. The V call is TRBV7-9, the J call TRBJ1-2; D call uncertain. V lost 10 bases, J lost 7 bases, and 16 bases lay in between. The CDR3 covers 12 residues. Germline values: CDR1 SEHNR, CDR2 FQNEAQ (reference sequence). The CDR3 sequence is CATLLPMGGYTF. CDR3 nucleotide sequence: TGTGCCACCTTATTGCCGATGGGTGGCTACACCTTC.

The CDR3 DNA reads TGCGCCAGCAGCTTGGGGACAGCTACCTACGAGCAGTACTTC. Translated: CASSLGTATYEQYF. The chain links TRBV5-1 to TRBJ2-7; a weak D match, TRBD1 (6 bases). This CDR3 region has 14 residues. The V gene lost 0 bases and the J gene lost 2 bases, with 9 bases spanning the gap. Germline lookup yields CDR1 SGHRS and CDR2 YFSETQ.

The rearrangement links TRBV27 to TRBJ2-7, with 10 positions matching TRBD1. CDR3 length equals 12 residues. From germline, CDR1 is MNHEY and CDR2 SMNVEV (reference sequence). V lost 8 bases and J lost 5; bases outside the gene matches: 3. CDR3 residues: CASGGQGNEQYF. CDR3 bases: TGTGCCAGCGGGGGACAGGGGAACGAGCAGTACTTC.

CDR3: CASSTASGGAVDTQYF. CDR3 DNA sequence: TGTGCCAGCAGCACCGCTAGCGGGGGGGCGGTAGATACGCAGTATTTT. The V gene is TRBV9, the J gene TRBJ2-3; TRBD2 aligns across 12 bases. J was trimmed by 5 bases and V by 4 bases; bases with no gene match: 8. Looked up from germline, CDR1 is SGDLS and CDR2 is YYNGEE. There are 16 residues in the CDR3.

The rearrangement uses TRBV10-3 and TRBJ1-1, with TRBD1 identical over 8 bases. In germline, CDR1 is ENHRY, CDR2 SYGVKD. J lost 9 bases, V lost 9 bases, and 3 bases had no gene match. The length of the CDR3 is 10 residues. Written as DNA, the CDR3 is TGTGCCATAGGGACAGGACAAGCTTTCTTT. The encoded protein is CAIGTGQAFF.

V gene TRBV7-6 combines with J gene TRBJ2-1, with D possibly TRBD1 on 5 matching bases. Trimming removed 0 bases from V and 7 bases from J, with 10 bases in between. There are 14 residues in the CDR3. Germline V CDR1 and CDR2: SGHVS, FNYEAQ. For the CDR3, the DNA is TGTGCCAGCAGCTTAGCGACTCAGGGTAATGAGCAGTTCTTC. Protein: CASSLATQGNEQFF.

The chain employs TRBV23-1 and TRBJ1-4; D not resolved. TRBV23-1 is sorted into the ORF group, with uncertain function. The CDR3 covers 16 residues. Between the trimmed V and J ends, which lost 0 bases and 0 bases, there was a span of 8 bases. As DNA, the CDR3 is TGCGCCAGCAGTCAATCCGAAACTGCAACTAATGAAAAACTGTTTTTT. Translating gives CASSQSETATNEKLFF.

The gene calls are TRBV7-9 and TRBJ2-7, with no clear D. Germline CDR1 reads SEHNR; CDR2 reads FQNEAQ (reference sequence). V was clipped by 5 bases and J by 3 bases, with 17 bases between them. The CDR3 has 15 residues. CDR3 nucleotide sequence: TGTGCCAGCAGCCCAACCTTAGGTCATATCTACGAGCAGTACTTC. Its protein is CASSPTLGHIYEQYF.

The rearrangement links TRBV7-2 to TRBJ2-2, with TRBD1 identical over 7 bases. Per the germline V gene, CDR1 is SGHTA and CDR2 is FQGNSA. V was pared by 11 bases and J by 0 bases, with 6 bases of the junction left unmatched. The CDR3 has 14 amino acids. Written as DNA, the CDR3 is TGTGCCCTTGACAGGGTTACGAACACCGGGGAGCTGTTTTTT. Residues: CALDRVTNTGELFF. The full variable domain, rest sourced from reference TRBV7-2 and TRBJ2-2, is GAGVSQSPSNKVTEKGKDVELRCDPISGHTALYWYRQSLGQGLEFLIYFQGNSAPDKSGLPSDRFSAERTGGSVSTLTIQRTQQEDSAVYLCALDRVTNTGELFFGEGSRLTVL.

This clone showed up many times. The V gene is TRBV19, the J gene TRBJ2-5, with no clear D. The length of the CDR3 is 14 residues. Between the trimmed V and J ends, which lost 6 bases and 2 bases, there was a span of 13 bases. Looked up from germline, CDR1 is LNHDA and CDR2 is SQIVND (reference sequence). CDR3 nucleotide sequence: TGTGCCAGTAGCATCAGGCTTCTGCAAGAGACCCAGTACTTC. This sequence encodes CASSIRLLQETQYF.

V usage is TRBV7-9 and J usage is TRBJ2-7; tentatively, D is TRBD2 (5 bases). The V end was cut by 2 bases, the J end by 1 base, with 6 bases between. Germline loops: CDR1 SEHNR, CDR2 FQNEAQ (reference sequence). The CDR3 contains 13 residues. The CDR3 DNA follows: TGTGCCAGCAGCTTACCGGGGTCCTACGAGCAGTACTTC. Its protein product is CASSLPGSYEQYF.

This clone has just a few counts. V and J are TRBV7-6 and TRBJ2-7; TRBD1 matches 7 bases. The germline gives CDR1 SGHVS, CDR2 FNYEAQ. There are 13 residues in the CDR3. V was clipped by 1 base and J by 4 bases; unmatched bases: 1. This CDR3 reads CASSLGTGYEQYF. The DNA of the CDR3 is TGTGCCAGCAGCTTAGGGACAGGATACGAGCAGTACTTC.

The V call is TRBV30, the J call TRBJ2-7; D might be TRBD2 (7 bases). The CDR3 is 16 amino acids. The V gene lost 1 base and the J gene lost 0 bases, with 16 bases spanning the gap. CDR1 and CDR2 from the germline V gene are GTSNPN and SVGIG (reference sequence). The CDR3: CAWSADGGPSSYEQYF. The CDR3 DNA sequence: TGTGCCTGGAGTGCCGACGGGGGGCCAAGCTCCTACGAGCAGTACTTC. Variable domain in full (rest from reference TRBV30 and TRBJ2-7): SQTIHQWPATLVQPVGSPLSLECTVEGTSNPNLYWYRQAAGRGLQLLFYSVGIGQISSEVPQNLSASRPQDRQFILSSKKLLLSDSGFYLCAWSADGGPSSYEQYFGPGTRLTVT.

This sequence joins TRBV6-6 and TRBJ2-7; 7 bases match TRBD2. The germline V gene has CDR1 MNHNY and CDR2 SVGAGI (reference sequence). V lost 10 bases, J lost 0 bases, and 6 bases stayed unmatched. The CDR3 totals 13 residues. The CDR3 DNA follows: TGTGCCACCGAGCGGGAAAGCTCCTACGAGCAGTACTTC. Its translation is CATERESSYEQYF.

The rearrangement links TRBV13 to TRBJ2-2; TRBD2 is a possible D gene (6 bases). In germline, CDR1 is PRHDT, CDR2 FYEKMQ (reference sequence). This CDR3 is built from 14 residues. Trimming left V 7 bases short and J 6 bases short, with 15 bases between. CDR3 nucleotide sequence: TGTGCCAGCAACGATCCCGGGGGAGCCGGGGAGCTGTTTTTT. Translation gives CASNDPGGAGELFF. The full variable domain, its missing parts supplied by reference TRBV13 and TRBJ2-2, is AAGVIQSPRHLIKEKRETATLKCYPIPRHDTVYWYQQGPGQDPQFLISFYEKMQSDKGSIPDRFSAQQFSDYHSELNMSSLELGDSALYFCASNDPGGAGELFFGEGSRLTVL.

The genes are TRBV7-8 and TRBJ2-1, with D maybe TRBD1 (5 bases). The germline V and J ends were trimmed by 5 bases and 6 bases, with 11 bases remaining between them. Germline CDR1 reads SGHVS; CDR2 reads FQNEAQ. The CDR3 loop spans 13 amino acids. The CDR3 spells CASSVGQSNEQFF. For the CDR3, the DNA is TGTGCCAGCAGCGTAGGACAAAGCAATGAGCAGTTCTTC. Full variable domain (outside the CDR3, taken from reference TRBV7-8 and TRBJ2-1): GAGVSQSPRYKVAKRGQDVALRCDPISGHVSLFWYQQALGQGPEFLTYFQNEAQLDKSGLPSDRFFAERPEGSVSTLKIQRTQQEDSAVYLCASSVGQSNEQFFGPGTRLTVL.